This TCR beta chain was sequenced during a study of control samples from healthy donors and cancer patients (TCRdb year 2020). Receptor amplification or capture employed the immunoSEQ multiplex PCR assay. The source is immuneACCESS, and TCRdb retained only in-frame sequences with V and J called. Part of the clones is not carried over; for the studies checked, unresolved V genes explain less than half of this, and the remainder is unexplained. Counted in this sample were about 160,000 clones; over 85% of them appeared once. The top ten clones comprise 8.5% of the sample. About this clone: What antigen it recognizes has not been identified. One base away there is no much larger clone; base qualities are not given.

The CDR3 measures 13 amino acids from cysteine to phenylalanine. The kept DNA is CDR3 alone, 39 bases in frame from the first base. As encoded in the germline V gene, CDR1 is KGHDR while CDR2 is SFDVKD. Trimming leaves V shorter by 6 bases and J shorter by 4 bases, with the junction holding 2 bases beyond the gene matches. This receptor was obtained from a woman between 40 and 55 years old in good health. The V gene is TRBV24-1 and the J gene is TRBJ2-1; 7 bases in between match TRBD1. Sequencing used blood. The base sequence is TGTGCCACCAGTCGACAGGGATACAATGAGCAGTTCTTC. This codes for CATSRQGYNEQFF.